Listed below are T cell receptor beta chains from one sample, sequenced in a study of T cell repertoires in cytomegalovirus infection. TCRdb reprocessed the reads via MiXCR and lists one record per CDR3 protein. The table records 550,000 to 850,000 distinct CDR3 sequences, 30% to 40% of them present only once. Their antigens are not known. The sequenced sample was cultured PBMCs, obtained from culture after CMV antigen stimulation. These receptors all come from a human donor in good health (CMV status not recorded). Some clones in this sample may be carry-over from other donors' samples. CDR3s include the opening cysteine and the closing phenylalanine or tryptophan. The order of the fields is V gene, CDR3 protein.

TRBV19	CASSIRGQPQHF
TRBV20-1	CSARDLQYTDTQYF
TRBV4-1	CASSRGGQGLFGEQFF
TRBV7-2	CASSIPADTQYF
TRBV18	CASSPEHEQFF
TRBV6-1	CASSEWMAQHF
TRBV7-2	CASSYNWGAYEQYF
TRBV6-2/TRBV6-3	CASTVSRARHTGELFF
TRBV2	CASTGTSGASRDTQYF
TRBV7-2	CASSLENPDTQYF
TRBV4-1	CASSQSTGGTEAFF
TRBV7-2	CASTRQTSQQETQYF
TRBV4-2	CASSPTGGELFF
TRBV7-2	CASSLAPEMNQPQHF
TRBV20-1	CSAPDRANYGYTF
TRBV20-1	CSAGDSHEQYF
TRBV6-1	CASSEAAGVNYEQYF
TRBV7-9	CASSVGSRPSYNEQFF
TRBV20-1	CSALRGVQSEQYF
TRBV7-2	CSSSLWGTGNLDTQYF
TRBV18	CASSPALNTEAFF
TRBV4-2	CASRETGNSPLHF
TRBV2	CASSSVAVDNEQFF
TRBV11-2	CASSLERAGSETQYF
TRBV7-9	CASSLSITDTQYF
TRBV3-1	CASSRDSLDQPQHF
TRBV2	CASSEYRRRETEAFF
TRBV20-1	CSSTGAAYEQYF
TRBV6-1	CASFGQGARGYGYTF
TRBV18	CASSSGGNSNQPQHF
TRBV19	CASGTSGIDTQYF
TRBV29-1	CSVRGEGMAFF
TRBV6-1	CASSEVRGGTYNEQFF
TRBV6-1	CASSGTSGGGQYF
TRBV7-2	CASSLVGGTSGTGELFF
TRBV27	CASAPLIGGTEAFF
TRBV7-2	CASSSRGARANRHEQYF
TRBV7-2	CASSPPLSETQYF
TRBV7-2	CASSVLLVANTGELFF
TRBV12-3/TRBV12-4	CASSLGGSPYEQYF
TRBV7-2	CASSQTQLGGYTF